This note documents a single T cell receptor beta chain sequence. The sample comes from a study of CD8 T cells in Susac syndrome. Study-wide context: Within the sequenced group of Susac syndrome patients, five or six showed active disease and eight were in remission. Patients with Susac syndrome, at blood draw, were therapy-naive, on corticosteroids, or on intravenous immunoglobulin alone.

The germline CDR1 and CDR2 sequences are SGHVS and FQNEAQ. There are 18 residues in the CDR3. Trimming cost V 1 base and J 0 bases; bases outside gene matches: 4. Recently defined diagnostic criteria classed the Susac syndrome patients as definite or probable. Random hexamers were used to reverse transcribe the RNA input (0.5 to 1 ug). It was immunoSEQ multiplex PCR that amplified TCR beta CDR3 across 54 Vbeta and 13 Jbeta. Using its own MiXCR run on the immunoSEQ multiplex PCR reads, TCRdb lists one record per CDR3 protein. The repertoire holds more than 95,000 distinct CDR3 sequences, with around 94% as singletons.

This rearrangement joins TRBV7-8 to TRBJ2-3, with TRBD2 matching over 13 bases. The sequence was collected from a human donor with Susac syndrome. Sequenced: CD8+ T cells from PBMCs. The CDR3 DNA reads TGTGCCAGCAGCTTAGGACTAGCGGGGGGAAGAAGCACAGATACGCAGTATTTT. It is translated as CASSLGLAGGRSTDTQYF.